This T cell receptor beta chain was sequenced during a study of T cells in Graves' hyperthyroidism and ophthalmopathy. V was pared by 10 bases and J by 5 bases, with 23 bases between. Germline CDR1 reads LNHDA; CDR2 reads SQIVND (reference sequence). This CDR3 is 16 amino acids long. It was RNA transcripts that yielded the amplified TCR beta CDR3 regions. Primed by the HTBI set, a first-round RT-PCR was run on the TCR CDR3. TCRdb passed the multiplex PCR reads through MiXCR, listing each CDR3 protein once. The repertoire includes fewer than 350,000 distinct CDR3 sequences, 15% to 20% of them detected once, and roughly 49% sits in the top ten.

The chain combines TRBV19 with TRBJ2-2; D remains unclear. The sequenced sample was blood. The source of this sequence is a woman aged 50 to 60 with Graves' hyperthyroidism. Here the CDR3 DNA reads TGTGCCAACCACATGGGTTCCCCCGGGTCGACCGGGGAGCTGTTTTTT. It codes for CANHMGSPGSTGELFF. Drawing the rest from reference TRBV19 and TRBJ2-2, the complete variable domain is DGGITQSPKYLFRKEGQNVTLSCEQNLNHDAMYWYRQDPGQGLRLIYYSQIVNDFQKGDIAEGYSVSREKKESFPLTVTSAQKNPTAFYLCANHMGSPGSTGELFFGEGSRLTVL.